The rows below give T cell receptor beta chains drawn from one sample of a study of CD8 T cell repertoires and HIV-1 epitope variants. These receptors have no known antigen. Libraries were prepared by immunoSEQ multiplex PCR; TCRdb keeps only in-frame clonotypes and omits some of them. Among about 5,400 clones listed, around 70% were seen once. Sequencing was done on a sample of cultured CD8+ T cells derived from PBMCs. The receptors derive from a male donor with HIV. Both conserved end residues are trimmed from each CDR3. Fields, in order: V gene, J gene, clone size, CDR3 protein. Some rows mark clone size as missing; the rest say once, few, many or name a class of expanded clone.

v_call: TRBV15; j_call: TRBJ2-7; clone_size: .; cdr3_aa: ATSRVPGTPDEQY
v_call: TRBV6-5; j_call: TRBJ1-2; clone_size: .; cdr3_aa: ASTMARNYGYT
v_call: TRBV5-4; j_call: TRBJ1-1; clone_size: .; cdr3_aa: ASSLQGDLGAEAF
v_call: TRBV2; j_call: TRBJ1-1; clone_size: .; cdr3_aa: ASSEGRNTEAF
v_call: TRBV5-4; j_call: TRBJ2-7; clone_size: few; cdr3_aa: ASSLLPRTDYEQY
v_call: TRBV6-6; j_call: TRBJ2-7; clone_size: few; cdr3_aa: ASSREGLAYEQY
v_call: TRBV27; j_call: TRBJ2-3; clone_size: .; cdr3_aa: ASSIEGPTDTQY
v_call: TRBV5-5; j_call: TRBJ2-7; clone_size: few; cdr3_aa: ASSFEERPGDEQY
v_call: TRBV2; j_call: TRBJ2-1; clone_size: .; cdr3_aa: ASSESESSYNEQF
v_call: TRBV9; j_call: TRBJ1-2; clone_size: .; cdr3_aa: ASTRSGSGGYGYT
v_call: TRBV2; j_call: TRBJ2-7; clone_size: few; cdr3_aa: ASSESVREQY
v_call: TRBV28; j_call: TRBJ1-1; clone_size: .; cdr3_aa: AISPWDPKTEAF
v_call: TRBV13; j_call: TRBJ2-7; clone_size: few; cdr3_aa: ASSFSVSLGNEQY
v_call: TRBV11-2; j_call: TRBJ1-4; clone_size: .; cdr3_aa: ASSYSFGGTNEKLF
v_call: TRBV7-7; j_call: TRBJ2-7; clone_size: .; cdr3_aa: ASSQTLGQGKFVSEQY
v_call: TRBV28; j_call: TRBJ2-1; clone_size: few; cdr3_aa: ASSLGQGLDEQF
v_call: TRBV11-2; j_call: TRBJ2-7; clone_size: few; cdr3_aa: ASSSAGTFYEQY
v_call: TRBV28; j_call: TRBJ2-3; clone_size: few; cdr3_aa: ASSLGAVSTDTQY
v_call: TRBV29-1; j_call: TRBJ2-2; clone_size: .; cdr3_aa: SVLSGSATGELF
v_call: TRBV7-3; j_call: TRBJ2-5; clone_size: .; cdr3_aa: ASSPGTEETQY
v_call: TRBV5-5; j_call: TRBJ2-2; clone_size: .; cdr3_aa: ASSFDNTGELF